This T cell receptor beta chain was found in a study of tumor-infiltrating lymphocytes in primary liver carcinoma. Study in general: The patients had histopathologically diagnosed primary liver carcinoma, and their disease was treated by surgical resection. Tumors measured about 4 to 10 cm and were stage T1-T3 N0M0. Study conclusions and caveats: Tumors had a significantly higher top-250-clone fraction than blood (p = 0.039).

Germline DNA was extracted too, while blood RNA derived from unsorted whole blood. In advance of surgery, around 4 milliliters of peripheral blood were collected. From around 500 ng of total RNA, TCR beta-specific cDNA was reverse-transcribed using a constant-region primer. Library construction for TCR beta comprised three nested multiplex PCR rounds performed with slightly modified ARM-PCR. TRBV1-TRBV30 forward primers paired with a C-beta reverse primer were used in the first two PCR rounds, which ran approximately 11 cycles each. TCRdb redid the calling of the multiplex PCR reads with MiXCR, one entry per CDR3 protein. The sample holds about 200,000 distinct CDR3 sequences, 65% seen once. The V and J ends lost 4 bases and 5 bases, in that order; junction bases with no gene match: 6. From germline, CDR1 is SGHRS and CDR2 YFSETQ. The length of the CDR3 is 14 residues. In the case of this clonotype: Antigen unknown.

The genes are TRBV5-1 and TRBJ1-5; TRBD1 matches at 7 bases. The source of this sequence is a woman aged 55-69 years with primary liver carcinoma and hepatitis B virus infection. Sequenced: peripheral blood. The DNA of the CDR3 is TGCGCCAGCAGCGTATCAGGGGGGGATCAGCCCCAGCATTTT. Its protein product is CASSVSGGDQPQHF.